One and the same sample provided the 6 T cell receptor beta chains below, sequenced in a study of T-cell reconstitution after alpha-beta-depleted transplantation in children. Points from the study as a whole: Once a year had passed after transplant, T-cell counts and diversity came mostly from newly produced T cells.

Antigen specificity for these receptors is unknown. Unique molecular identifiers were used to barcode this TCRbeta library. TCRdb independently ran MiXCR on the PCR reads; one entry per CDR3 protein. The sample includes approximately 300,000 distinct CDR3 sequences, roughly 8.2% of them seen just once. The sample was peripheral blood, taken 360 days after TCRalphabeta/CD19-depleted stem cell transplant. The source is a female patient between 2 and 15 years old who had a stem cell transplant for Fanconi anemia, so the T cells may come from the graft donor.

This clonotype was counted many times. The rearrangement uses TRBV12-3 or TRBV12-4 and TRBJ2-1; 9 bases are shared with TRBD2. The CDR3 is 14 residues long. Germline trimming cut 7 bases from V and 8 bases from J; bases unmatched to any gene: 9. The CDR3 protein is CASNPGLASHEQFF. DNA for the CDR3: TGTGCCAGCAACCCGGGACTAGCATCCCATGAGCAGTTCTTC.

A few counts support this clonotype. This chain links TRBV4-3 with TRBJ1-1; the match to TRBD1 covers 7 bases. The V and J ends lost 3 bases and 3 bases, in that order; junction bases with no gene match: 7. This CDR3 has 15 residues. Germline V gene lookup returns CDR1 LGHNA and CDR2 YSLEER. CDR3 residues: CASSHNTGDYTEAFF. For the CDR3, the DNA is TGCGCCAGCAGCCACAATACAGGGGACTACACTGAAGCTTTCTTT.

There are many counts of this clonotype. The chain recombines TRBV29-1 with TRBJ2-7; 13 nucleotides match TRBD2. Trimming removed 4 bases from V and 2 bases from J; junction bases left unmatched: 14. This CDR3 contains 18 residues. Germline V gene data show CDR1 as SQVTM and CDR2 as ANQGSEA. The CDR3 nucleotides read TGCAGCGTTGGGGGCGCGGTGGGACTAGCGGGGTCTCCCTACGAGCAGTACTTC. It translates to CSVGGAVGLAGSPYEQYF.

This clonotype has a count of ten or more. The gene calls are TRBV2 and TRBJ2-2; the D gene is possibly TRBD1 (6 bases). CDR1 and CDR2 from the germline V gene are SNHLY and FYNNEI. This CDR3 has 15 residues. Trimming stripped 4 bases from V and 6 bases from J, with 15 bases between. The CDR3 spells CASSGEQGDPGELFF. DNA of the CDR3: TGTGCCAGCAGTGGGGAACAGGGAGACCCCGGGGAGCTGTTTTTT.

V gene TRBV6-1 combines with J gene TRBJ2-5, with a weak D call TRBD2 (5 bases). The ends were cut back, 10 bases at V and 5 bases at J, with 17 bases in the middle. This CDR3 region has 13 residues. Germline V gene data show CDR1 as MNHNS and CDR2 as SASEGT. CDR3 sequence reads: CATRRARRETQYF. CDR3 coding DNA: TGTGCCACCCGACGGGCAAGGAGGGAGACCCAGTACTTC.

This clonotype was seen ten or more times. The chain combines TRBV5-1 with TRBJ1-6; TRBD1 is a possible D gene (6 bases). Trimming shortened V by 2 bases and J by 10 bases, and 16 bases separated the two germline ends. CDR1 is SGHRS, CDR2 YFSETQ, per germline. The CDR3 is 15 amino acids. CDR3 bases: TGCGCCAGCAGCTTCTTGGGGGGGCGCGGATCACCCCTCCACTTT. Amino acid sequence: CASSFLGGRGSPLHF.